This TCR beta chain was recovered during a study of OX40 agonist ivuxolimab in advanced cancers. In the study overall: Ivuxolimab, which targeted the costimulatory receptor OX40 (CD134), was an agonistic, fully human IgG2 monoclonal antibody. Prior anti-PD-1, anti-PD-L1 or anti-CTLA-4 therapy was permitted, and checkpoint inhibitors had been received by approximately 39% of dose-escalation patients. The purpose of peripheral TCRbeta sequencing was to test whether ivuxolimab changed TCR sequence diversity and led to clonal T-cell expansion. Of the 52 patients in dose escalation, about 20 had hepatocellular carcinoma, about 15 had melanoma, 9 had renal cell carcinoma and 9 had head and neck cancer. Intravenous ivuxolimab was administered to patients every 2 weeks at six dose levels: 0.01, 0.1, 0.3, 1.5, 3 and 10 mg/kg. Partial responses occurred in three dose-escalation patients: two with cutaneous melanoma and one with hepatocellular carcinoma. The paper reports the monotherapy dose-escalation portion (N = 52 patients) of the phase I ivuxolimab trial. A male proportion of approximately 83% and a mean age of approximately 55 years, ranging from roughly 20 to 80, were recorded for the dose-escalation cohort. The full study reports these points: At doses from 0.1 to 3.0 mg/kg, clonal expansion was seen in both CD4+ and CD8+ blood T cells between baseline and week 6. Which antigens the clonally expanded peripheral T cells were specific for was not determined. Low levels of normalized T-cell clonal expansion were also seen in some patients who did not respond. In the 0.1-3.0 mg/kg groups, partial responders were among the patients with the lowest normalized peripheral clonal expansion, particularly in CD8+ T cells. After ivuxolimab, CD8+ T cells had more expanded clones than CD4+ T cells on average.

For sequencing of the TCRbeta CDR3 region, genomic DNA was extracted from the sorted cells. TCRbeta CDR3 regions were sequenced using the immunoSEQ Assay. TCRdb provides this immuneACCESS table in a form limited to in-frame rearrangements. Some clones are lacking; in checked studies, under half of them reflect an unresolved V gene, and why the rest are absent is not known. Across this sample there are about 67,000 clones, with 70% to 90% seen only once. 2% to 2.5% of the sample belongs to the ten largest clones. A distance of 9 bases separates the germline ends of V and J, which lose 6 bases and 0 bases respectively. The germline V gene encodes CDR1 LNHDA and CDR2 SQIVND (reference sequence). There are 14 amino acids in the CDR3, from cysteine to phenylalanine inclusive. CDR3 DNA is the only sequence kept; it has 42 bases, read in frame from the first base. Concerning this clone itself: Its antigen has not been determined. No quality values exist for individual bases; no much larger clone is one base distant.

Patients with autoimmune disease history or receiving systemic immunosuppression were excluded from the trial. Peripheral blood for TCR sequencing was collected from all dose cohorts at baseline, on cycle 4 day 1, and on cycle 7 day 1. Samples came from an open-label, multicenter, first-in-human phase I dose-escalation trial of ivuxolimab. Adults with locally advanced or metastatic melanoma, renal cell carcinoma, hepatocellular carcinoma or head and neck squamous cell carcinoma were enrolled in the trial. CD4+ and CD8+ T cells were sorted separately from peripheral blood before TCR sequencing. Material: CD4+ or CD8+ T cells sorted from blood, obtained in a trial of the OX40 agonist ivuxolimab. The sequence was obtained from an adult with an advanced solid tumor such as melanoma, head and neck, liver or kidney cancer. The receptor chain draws on TRBV19 and TRBJ1-5; the D gene is perhaps TRBD1, on 5 matching bases. This receptor carries the CDR3 CASRSQGSNQPQHF. The DNA sequence is as follows: TGTGCCAGTAGATCGCAGGGTAGCAATCAGCCCCAGCATTTT.